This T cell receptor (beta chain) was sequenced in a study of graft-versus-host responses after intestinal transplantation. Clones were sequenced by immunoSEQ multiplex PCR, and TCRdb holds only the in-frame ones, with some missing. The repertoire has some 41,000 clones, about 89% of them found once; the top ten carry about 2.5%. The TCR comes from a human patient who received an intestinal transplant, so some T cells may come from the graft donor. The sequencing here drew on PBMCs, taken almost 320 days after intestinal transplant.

The CDR3 protein is CASRRGGSTDTQYF. CDR3 nucleotide sequence: TGCGCCAGCCGCCGGGGGGGGAGCACAGATACGCAGTATTTT. The genes are TRBV5-1 and TRBJ2-3; 8 bases map to TRBD2. Germline values: CDR1 SGHRS, CDR2 YFSETQ. CDR3 length: 14 residues. V lost 7 bases, J lost 0 bases, and 4 bases stayed unmatched.